This TCR beta chain was sequenced in a study of blood T cells in healthy people across ages (dated by TCRdb to 2013 to 2016). Some background on the complete study: In model experiments, template switching captured about one uniquely barcoded TCR beta cDNA molecule for every two T cells. Donors were grouped into four age groups: young (average 16 years), middle-aged (39), aged (roughly 62) and long-lived (just over 80). The study measured age-related changes in TCR beta repertoire diversity using deep sequencing normalized with unique cDNA molecular identifiers. The study analyzed two additional independent replicas of 1 million unique cDNA reads from the same blood draw for two donors, one aged 18 to 30 and one aged 80 or older. To avoid experimental bias, donors of different ages were spread randomly across the sequencing lanes. Summary of the overall study and its limitations: Observed TCR beta diversity per million T cells fell roughly linearly with age, and a significant reduction was already apparent by age around 39. Estimates of total diversity from one million sequenced T cells were regarded as lower bounds and underestimates. The percentage of naive T cells measured by flow cytometry correlated strongly with observed TCR beta diversity. The long-lived group showed more naive CD4+ T cells, fewer expanded clones and increased TCR diversity than the aged group, suggesting age selection. Because donor CMV infection status was unknown, age-related changes in expanded clonotypes were potentially confounded. Since profiling was done on bulk unsorted PBMCs, naive and antigen-experienced compartments could not be conclusively compared.

Comments on this clonotype: Its antigen is still unknown. No base quality information exists; no much larger clone differs at one position.

The library relied on 5' RACE. A second PCR of about 7 to 12 cycles was run with a J-beta primer mix and a sample-barcoded 5' primer. A unique molecular identifier was introduced onto each TCR beta cDNA molecule by a template-switch 5' adaptor carrying 12 random nucleotides. Each sample yielded at least 3 million CDR3-containing paired-end reads. All of the RNA was converted into first-strand cDNA using the Mint cDNA synthesis kit, with a TRBC-specific oligonucleotide serving as the primer. All cDNA was treated with uracil-DNA glycosylase and then went through a first 18-cycle PCR with the universal primers M1SS and BC2_uni_R. The original pipeline was this. Each sample was normalized by randomly selecting 1 million high-quality reads, each carrying a distinct molecular identifier. Reads sharing molecular identifiers were discarded rather than binned into consensus sequences. MiTCR, set to a Q25 quality threshold and the strictest error-elimination algorithm, was used for CDR3 identification, clonotype clustering and error correction. A nonparametric unseen species model with Euler transformation was used to estimate a lower bound on total TCR beta diversity. The raw public data were reprocessed by TCRdb itself: fastp quality trimming at Q25, MiXCR clonotype calling, in-frame beta chains only. Entries that share a CDR3 protein sequence are merged under the most common genes and DNA. The V and J calls were not made by the authors but by TCRdb's processing. The table for this sample lists 1.5 million to 2 million distinct CDR3 sequences; 35% to 50% of them were counted only once. Together, the top ten hold about 21% of the sample.

Systemically healthy Caucasian individuals from Russia, 35 to 40 in total and aged about 6 to 100 years, were included as donors. Ten milliliters of peripheral blood were drawn from each donor into EDTA-treated Vacutainer tubes. Ficoll-Paque density-gradient centrifugation was used to isolate PBMCs, with at least 7 million per sample. Trizol reagent was used to extract total RNA from PBMCs, with at least 6 micrograms per sample. The percentages of naive CD45RAhigh/CD27high T cells were determined by flow cytometry on a PBMC aliquot from every donor. The CDR1 and CDR2 encoded by the germline V gene are SGHRS and YFSETQ. Ends trimmed: V by 4 bases, J by 5 bases; bases unmatched to a gene: 7. Its CDR3 holds 15 amino acids, cysteine through phenylalanine. Only the CDR3 DNA is retained, 45 bases long and in frame from the first base.

The sequence is built from TRBV5-1 and TRBJ2-5; TRBD2 aligns with 11 central bases. Sequencing input: blood. The receptor's source is a human donor in good health. The CDR3 loop reads CASSELAGGEETQYF. The sequence in DNA is TGCGCCAGCAGCGAGCTAGCGGGGGGAGAGGAGACCCAGTACTTC.